This paragraph covers one T cell receptor beta chain sequence. Sequencing was performed with immunoSEQ multiplex PCR; in TCRdb, only in-frame clones are kept and a portion is missing. The sample holds roughly 98,000 clones; approximately 78% are singletons and the top ten take over 7.5%. The entry originates in a study of control samples from healthy donors and cancer patients. CDR3 length: 15 amino acids. CDR1 and CDR2 (germline): SGDLS, YYNGEE. V lost 0 bases and J 0 bases, leaving 8 bases between the germline ends. This chain joins TRBV9 and TRBJ2-3; D call uncertain. Sequenced input: blood. The sequence derives from a woman in her sixties in good health. This chain's CDR3 is CASSVDQASTDTQYF. The CDR3 nucleotides are TGTGCCAGCAGCGTAGATCAGGCTAGCACAGATACGCAGTATTTT.